The entry that follows covers one TCR beta chain sequence. The data were obtained in a study of blood T cell repertoires in COVID-19. Study as a whole: The analysed material was cDNA or gDNA that came from T cells, B-cell-depleted T cells, or PBMCs.

CDR1 and CDR2 (germline): SGHRS, YFSETQ. The CDR3 contains 14 residues. Trimming removed 4 bases from V and 10 bases from J; junction bases left unmatched: 12. The authors' processing: Nucleated cell counts were estimated from reference gene primer amplification. Generated by immunoSEQ multiplex PCR, the TCRdb table keeps only in-frame clones and is missing some. That table gives V, J and clone size, and the DNA gave D and trimming. In the table there are about 210,000 clones, roughly 79% of which are singletons. Sequencing was performed on PBMCs or T cells enriched from blood (not recorded which). This rearrangement joins TRBV5-1 to TRBJ1-1; the match to TRBD1 covers 8 bases. This receptor was taken from a woman between 45 and 65 years old with acute COVID-19. CDR3 sequence reads: CASSDRTGFLRAFF. In DNA form, the CDR3 reads TGCGCCAGCAGCGACCGGACAGGGTTTTTGCGAGCTTTCTTT.